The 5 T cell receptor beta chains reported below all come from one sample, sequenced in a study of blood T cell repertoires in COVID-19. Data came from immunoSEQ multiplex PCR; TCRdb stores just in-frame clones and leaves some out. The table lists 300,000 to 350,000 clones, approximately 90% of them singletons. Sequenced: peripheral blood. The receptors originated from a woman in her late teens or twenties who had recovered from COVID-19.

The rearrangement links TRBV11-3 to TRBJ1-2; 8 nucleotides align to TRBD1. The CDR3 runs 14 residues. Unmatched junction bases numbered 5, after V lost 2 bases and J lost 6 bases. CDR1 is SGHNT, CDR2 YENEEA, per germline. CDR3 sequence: CASSLSTGAHGYTF. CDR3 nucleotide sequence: TGTGCCAGCAGCTTATCGACAGGGGCCCATGGCTACACCTTC.

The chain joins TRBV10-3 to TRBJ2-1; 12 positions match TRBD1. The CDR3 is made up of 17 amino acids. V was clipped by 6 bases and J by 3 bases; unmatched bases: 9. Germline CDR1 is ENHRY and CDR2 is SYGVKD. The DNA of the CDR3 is TGTGCCATCAGAACCGGGACAGGGGGCCGGATCTACAATGAGCAGTTCTTC. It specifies CAIRTGTGGRIYNEQFF.

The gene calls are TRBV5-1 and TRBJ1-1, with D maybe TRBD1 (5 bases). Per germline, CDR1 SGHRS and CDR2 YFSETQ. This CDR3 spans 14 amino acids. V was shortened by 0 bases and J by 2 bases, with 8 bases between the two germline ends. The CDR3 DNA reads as TGCGCCAGCAGCTTGGGGACAACAAACACTGAAGCTTTCTTT. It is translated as CASSLGTTNTEAFF.

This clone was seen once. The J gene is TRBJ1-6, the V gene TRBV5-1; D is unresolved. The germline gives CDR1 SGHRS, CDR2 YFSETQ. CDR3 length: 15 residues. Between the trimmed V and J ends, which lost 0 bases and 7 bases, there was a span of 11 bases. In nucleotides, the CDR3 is TGCGCCAGCAGCTTGGTGTCGGGATCGAATTCACCCCTCCACTTT. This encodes CASSLVSGSNSPLHF. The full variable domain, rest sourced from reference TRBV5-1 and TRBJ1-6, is KAGVTQTPRYLIKTRGQQVTLSCSPISGHRSVSWYQQTPGQGLQFLFEYFSETQRNKGNFPGRFSGRQFSNSRSEMNVSTLELGDSALYLCASSLVSGSNSPLHFGNGTRLTVT.

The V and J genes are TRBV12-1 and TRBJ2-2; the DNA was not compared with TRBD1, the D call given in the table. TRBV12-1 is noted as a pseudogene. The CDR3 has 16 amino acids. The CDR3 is CASSWGGQGNTGELFF. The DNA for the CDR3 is TGTGCCAGCAGCTGGGGGGGACAGGGGAACACCGGGGAGCTGTTTTTT.